This T cell receptor beta chain is drawn from a study of blood T cell repertoires in COVID-19. As for the study in general: Specimens from acute and convalescent COVID-19 originated in the United States, Italy and Spain. T cells, B-cell-depleted T cells, or PBMCs supplied cDNA or gDNA.

Authors' analysis steps: The authors estimated nucleated cell counts from reference gene primer amplification. Only in-frame clones appear in the TCRdb table, and some are missing; sequencing was by immunoSEQ multiplex PCR. That table supplies the V and J calls and clone size; D and trimming were determined from the DNA. The sample consists of more than 200,000 clones, approximately 86% of them appearing once. Sequencing used peripheral blood. This clonotype was sampled from a man aged 25-45 years with active or convalescent COVID-19.

The CDR3 reads CASSLTMTVRENIQYF. The CDR3 DNA follows: TGTGCCAGTAGTTTAACCATGACAGTTCGTGAAAACATTCAGTACTTC. The rearrangement uses TRBV19 and TRBJ2-4; the D gene is possibly TRBD1 (5 bases). CDR3 length equals 16 residues. CDR1 and CDR2 from the germline V gene are LNHDA and SQIVND (reference sequence). V lost 5 bases and J lost 5, with 19 bases in between.